The sequence of this TCR beta chain was determined in a study of OX40 agonist ivuxolimab in advanced cancers. In the study overall: 30% to 40% of patients had received prior checkpoint inhibitor therapy.

Note on this clone: Its antigen is not known.

CDR1 is MDHEN and CDR2 is SYDVKM in the germline V gene. With 2 bases removed from V and 0 bases from J, the gap between germline ends came to 9 bases. This CDR3 contains 15 residues. Only in-frame clones appear in the TCRdb table, and some are missing; sequencing was by immunoSEQ multiplex PCR. The table includes 90,000 to 100,000 clones, approximately 80% detected once. Study-wide findings and caveats: Expansion of clones was among the lowest in partial responders at 0.1-3.0 mg/kg.

The V and J genes are TRBV28 and TRBJ2-3; D unclear. Sequenced material: CD4+ or CD8+ T cells sorted from blood, taken in a trial of the OX40 agonist ivuxolimab. This TCR was recovered from an adult with an advanced solid tumor such as melanoma, head and neck, liver or kidney cancer. CDR3 residues: CASSLIGSSTDTQYF. The CDR3 nucleotides read TGTGCCAGCAGTTTAATCGGGTCAAGCACAGATACGCAGTATTTT.